This T cell receptor (beta chain) was captured by sequencing in a study of cytomegalovirus exposure and HLA in healthy donors. Study-wide results and limits: Earlier analysis yielded a pattern in which most TCR beta V segments were productive about 90% or about 30% of the time.

The CDR3 runs 13 residues. V trimming: 5 bases; J trimming: 6 bases; junction bases outside the gene matches: 6. Germline V gene lookup returns CDR1 GTSNPN and CDR2 SVGIG (reference sequence). Points on this clone: The antigen remains unidentified.

PCR used 60 Vbeta primers and 13 Jbeta primers. Generated by immunoSEQ multiplex PCR, the TCRdb table keeps only in-frame clones and is missing some. The sample has about 140,000 clones, and its top ten clones hold approximately 1%. The V gene is TRBV30, the J gene TRBJ1-5, with 8 bases fitting TRBD1. The receptor was isolated from a male donor in good health and CMV-seronegative. The specimen sequenced was PBMCs. The CDR3 is CAWADRGGQPQHF. CDR3 DNA: TGTGCCTGGGCAGACAGGGGCGGTCAGCCCCAGCATTTT.